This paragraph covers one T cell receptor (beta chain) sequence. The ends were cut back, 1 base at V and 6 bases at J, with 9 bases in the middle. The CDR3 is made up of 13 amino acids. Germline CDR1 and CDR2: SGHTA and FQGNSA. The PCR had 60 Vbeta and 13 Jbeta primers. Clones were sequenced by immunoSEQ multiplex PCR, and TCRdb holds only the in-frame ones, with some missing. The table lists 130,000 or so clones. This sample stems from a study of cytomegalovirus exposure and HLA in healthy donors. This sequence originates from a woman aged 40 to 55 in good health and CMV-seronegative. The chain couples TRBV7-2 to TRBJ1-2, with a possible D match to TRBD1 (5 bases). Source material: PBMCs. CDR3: CASSLDRGDGYTF. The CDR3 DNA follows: TGTGCCAGCAGCTTAGACCGGGGGGATGGCTACACCTTC.